The rows below give T cell receptor beta chains drawn from one sample of a study of T-cell memory formation after mild COVID-19. Each CDR3 protein gets one entry after TCRdb re-called the 5' RACE reads with MiXCR. The sample lists just under 150,000 distinct CDR3 sequences; under 25% were seen once. The sequenced material came from PBMCs or a T cell subset sorted from them (not recorded which). Source of these receptors: an adult woman who had mild COVID-19 (a few samples of this study predate the infection). Cell type and time point are not known. The CDR3 runs from the conserved cysteine through the conserved F or W. Each record gives: J gene, D gene, V gene, clone size, CDR3 protein, CDR3 DNA. D genes are given only for firm matches. Clone size is given for some rows only: seen once, a few or many times, or a class if the clone is expanded.

J: TRBJ2-1; D: NA; V: TRBV7-3; size: few; CDR3: CASSLQGVDEQFF; DNA: TGTGCCAGCAGCTTACAGGGAGTAGATGAGCAGTTCTTC
J: TRBJ2-3; D: NA; V: TRBV5-5; size: few; CDR3: CASSRWRGDITDTQYF; DNA: TGTGCCAGCAGCCGTTGGAGGGGAGACATCACAGATACGCAGTATTTT
J: TRBJ2-7; D: NA; V: TRBV3-1; size: NA; CDR3: CASSQGRSKGGGGFSYEQYF; DNA: TGTGCCAGCAGCCAAGGGAGAAGCAAAGGCGGGGGCGGTTTCTCCTACGAGCAGTACTTC
J: TRBJ2-2; D: NA; V: TRBV7-8; size: NA; CDR3: CASSSKPRRNTGELFF; DNA: TGTGCCAGCAGCTCGAAACCCCGCAGGAACACCGGGGAGCTGTTTTTT
J: TRBJ1-1; D: TRBD1; V: TRBV6-2/TRBV6-3; size: few; CDR3: CASSYAPGTGGRAFF; DNA: TGTGCCAGCAGTTATGCCCCCGGGACAGGGGGCCGAGCTTTCTTT
J: TRBJ2-5; D: TRBD2; V: TRBV20-1; size: NA; CDR3: CSARVAPGLEREETQYF; DNA: TGCAGTGCTAGAGTGGCACCGGGACTAGAACGGGAAGAGACCCAGTACTTC
J: TRBJ2-7; D: NA; V: TRBV5-1; size: once; CDR3: CASSPGLREYEQYF; DNA: TGCGCCAGCAGCCCGGGACTTCGTGAATACGAGCAGTACTTC
J: TRBJ1-5; D: TRBD1; V: TRBV29-1; size: NA; CDR3: CSVVAGGDQPQHF; DNA: TGCAGCGTTGTTGCAGGGGGCGATCAGCCCCAGCATTTT
J: TRBJ2-1; D: TRBD2; V: TRBV12-3/TRBV12-4; size: NA; CDR3: CASSFVSGGLQFF; DNA: TGTGCCAGCAGTTTTGTGAGCGGGGGGCTGCAGTTCTTC
J: TRBJ1-2; D: TRBD1; V: TRBV19; size: NA; CDR3: CASSTSGQGASGYTF; DNA: TGTGCCAGTAGTACCTCGGGACAGGGGGCGAGTGGCTACACCTTC